This T cell receptor (beta chain) was sequenced for a study of OX40 agonist ivuxolimab in advanced cancers. Overall study: People in dose escalation had one of these cancers: hepatocellular carcinoma, melanoma, renal cell or head and neck cancer.

Details on this clone: The antigen is unknown.

Sequencing used immunoSEQ multiplex PCR; TCRdb keeps in-frame clones, though not all of them. The sample lists 70,000 or so clones, 80% to 95% occurring once. The CDR3 is 13 amino acids. Germline V gene sequence: CDR1 SNHLY, CDR2 FYNNEI. J lost 7 bases, V lost 7 bases, and 5 bases had no gene match. Study observations and caveats: Among expanded peripheral T cells, antigen specificity went undetermined. The study observed clonal expansion of CD4+ and CD8+ blood T cells by week 6 at 0.1 to 3.0 mg/kg.

This chain joins TRBV2 and TRBJ2-1, with 9 bases aligning to TRBD1. This receptor was obtained from an adult with an advanced solid tumor such as melanoma, head and neck, liver or kidney cancer. Here the sequenced sample was CD4+ or CD8+ T cells sorted from blood, taken in a trial of the OX40 agonist ivuxolimab. The DNA for the CDR3 is TGTGCCAGCACCTCCGGGACAGGGAATGAGCAGTTCTTC. Amino acid sequence: CASTSGTGNEQFF. The variable domain in full, with the rest retrieved from reference TRBV2 and TRBJ2-1, is EPEVTQTPSHQVTQMGQEVILRCVPISNHLYFYWYRQILGQKVEFLVSFYNNEISEKSEIFDDQFSVERPDGSNFTLKIRSTKLEDSAMYFCASTSGTGNEQFFGPGTRLTVL.